This entry describes one T cell receptor beta chain. This clonotype was seen a few times. There is no known antigen for this receptor. The input lacks base qualities; no much larger clone sits a single base away. The data are from a study of T cell repertoires in cytomegalovirus infection (dated by TCRdb to about 2019). As for the study more broadly: Donor HLA type was relevant to the analysis, because carriage of CMV infection together with the matching HLA type was indicated by public TCR beta signatures. What the work shows at the level of the full study, not this receptor alone: The ex vivo response was dominated by HLA-C-restricted CMV-specific TCR beta clonotypes, and the single most frequent clonotype in two of eight donors was supplied by these HLA-C-restricted clonotypes. In both this cohort and an independent cohort of more than 350 donors, the cumulative frequency of public TCR beta family members distinguished carriers of CMV infection plus the relevant HLA type.

The run used an Illumina HiSeq 1500. TCRdb's own reprocessing of the public reads used fastp at Q25 and MiXCR and kept productive beta chains. Merged by CDR3 protein, the rows form single entries marked with the most common genes and DNA. Counted in this sample were almost 550,000 distinct CDR3 sequences; 15% to 20% of them appeared once. The top ten constitute 20% to 30% of the sample. Per the germline V gene (reference sequence), LNHDA is the CDR1 and SQIVND is the CDR2. The junction shows trimming of 5 bases on V and 0 bases on J, plus 22 bases between the germline ends. Including the terminal cysteine and phenylalanine, the CDR3 comprises 19 residues. Just the 57-base CDR3 DNA is kept, in frame starting at base 1.

Recombination connected TRBV19 to TRBJ2-2, and possibly TRBD1, on 6 matching bases. The sequence was obtained from a human donor in good health (CMV status not recorded). Some clones in this sample may be carry-over from other donors' samples. The sequencing sample was made of CD8+ T cells from PBMCs. Here is the DNA: TGTGCCAGTAGTGCCGATTCCGGGACATTCATATCGAACACCGGGGAGCTGTTTTTT. It encodes CASSADSGTFISNTGELFF. Outside the CDR3, residues come from the reference TRBV19 and TRBJ2-2 proteins, so the full variable domain is: DGGITQSPKYLFRKEGQNVTLSCEQNLNHDAMYWYRQDPGQGLRLIYYSQIVNDFQKGDIAEGYSVSREKKESFPLTVTSAQKNPTAFYLCASSADSGTFISNTGELFFGEGSRLTVL.